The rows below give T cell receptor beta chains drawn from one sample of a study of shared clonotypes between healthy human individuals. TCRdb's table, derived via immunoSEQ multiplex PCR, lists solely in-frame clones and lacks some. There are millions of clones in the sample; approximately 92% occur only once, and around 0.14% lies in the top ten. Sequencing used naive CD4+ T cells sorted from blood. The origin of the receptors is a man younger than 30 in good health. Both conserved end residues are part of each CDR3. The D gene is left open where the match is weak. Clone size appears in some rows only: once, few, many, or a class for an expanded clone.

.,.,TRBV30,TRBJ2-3,TGTGCCTGGGAGGGGGGCACAGATACGCAGTATTTT,CAWEGGTDTQYF
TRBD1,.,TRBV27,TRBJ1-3,TGTGCCAGCAGTAAGACAGGGGGAAACACCATATATTTT,CASSKTGGNTIYF
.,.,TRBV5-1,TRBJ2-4,TGCGCCAGCAGCTTGCCTAGCGTAGGAAACATTCAGTACTTC,CASSLPSVGNIQYF
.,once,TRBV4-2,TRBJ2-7,TGTGCCAGCAGCCAAGCCCTCAATGACAGGAGGCACGAGCAGTACTTC,CASSQALNDRRHEQYF
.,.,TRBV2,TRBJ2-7,TGTGCCAGCAGTTCGATAAATAACGAGCAGTACTTC,CASSSINNEQYF
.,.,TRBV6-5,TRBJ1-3,TGTGCCAGCGAGGGGGGGCGGGCCATATATTTT,CASEGGRAIYF
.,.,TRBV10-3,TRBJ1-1,TGTGCCATCAGTGACTTCTTTCAGGGGAACTTCGGGGAAGCTTTCTTT,CAISDFFQGNFGEAFF
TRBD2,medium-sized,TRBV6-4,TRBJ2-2,TGTGCCAGCAGTGAGACTGGCGGGGGGGCCTCCGGGGAGCTGTTTTTT,CASSETGGGASGELFF
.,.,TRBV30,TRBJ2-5,TGTGCCTGGGGGACTGAAGAGACCCAGTACTTC,CAWGTEETQYF
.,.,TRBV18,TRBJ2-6,TGTGCCAGCTCACCCCTAAAAGCGCATCCCCTCCCCAACGTCCTGACTTTC,CASSPLKAHPLPNVLTF
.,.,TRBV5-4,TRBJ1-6,TGTGCCAGCAGCTTGGTGCAGGCCGAGGGCTCCTATAATTCACCCCTCCACTTT,CASSLVQAEGSYNSPLHF
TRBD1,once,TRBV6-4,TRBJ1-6,TGTGCCAGCAGTGAGACAGGGTTTAATTCACCCCTCCACTTT,CASSETGFNSPLHF
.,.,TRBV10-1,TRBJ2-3,TGCGCCAGCAGTGAGTCGGGTAGGACAGATACGCAGTATTTT,CASSESGRTDTQYF
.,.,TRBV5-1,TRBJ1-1,TGCGCCAGCAGCGAACAGGAATATATGAACACTGAAGCTTTCTTT,CASSEQEYMNTEAFF
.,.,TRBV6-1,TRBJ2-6,TGTGCCAGCAGCGGCTTCTCTGGGGCCAACGTCCTGACTTTC,CASSGFSGANVLTF